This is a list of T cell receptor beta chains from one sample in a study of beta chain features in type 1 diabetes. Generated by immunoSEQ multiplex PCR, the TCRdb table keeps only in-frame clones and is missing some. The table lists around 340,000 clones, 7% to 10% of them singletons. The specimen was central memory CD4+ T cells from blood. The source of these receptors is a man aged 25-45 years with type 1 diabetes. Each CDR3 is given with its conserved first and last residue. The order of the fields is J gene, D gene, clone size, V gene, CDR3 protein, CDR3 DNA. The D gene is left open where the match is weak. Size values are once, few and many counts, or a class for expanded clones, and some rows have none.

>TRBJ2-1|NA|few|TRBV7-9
CASSSPGRGSYNEQFF
TGTGCCAGCAGCTCCCCCGGAAGGGGCTCCTACAATGAGCAGTTCTTC
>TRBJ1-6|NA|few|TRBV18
CASSRSGTTGLPLHF
TGTGCCAGCTCACGCTCGGGAACTACAGGATTACCCCTCCACTTT
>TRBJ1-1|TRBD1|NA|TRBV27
CASSREGQLNTEAFF
TGTGCCAGCAGCCGCGAGGGACAGCTGAACACTGAAGCTTTCTTT
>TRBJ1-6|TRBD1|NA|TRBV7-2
CASSSDRERSPLHF
TGTGCCAGCAGCTCAGACAGGGAACGATCACCCCTCCACTTT
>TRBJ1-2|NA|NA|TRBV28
CASKGSGLYGYTF
TGTGCCAGCAAAGGGAGTGGGCTCTATGGCTACACCTTC
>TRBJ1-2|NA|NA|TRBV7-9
CASSLMRPGANYGYTF
TGTGCCAGCAGCTTAATGCGTCCGGGAGCTAACTATGGCTACACCTTC
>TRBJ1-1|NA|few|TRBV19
CASSKAGIGTEAFF
TGTGCCAGTAGTAAGGCAGGGATTGGGACTGAAGCTTTCTTT
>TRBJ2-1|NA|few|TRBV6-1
CASTPPGRTYNEQFF
TGTGCCAGCACCCCGCCAGGGCGGACCTACAATGAGCAGTTCTTC
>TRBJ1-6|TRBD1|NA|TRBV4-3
CASSQRDSNSPLHF
TGCGCCAGCAGCCAACGGGACAGTAATTCACCCCTCCACTTT
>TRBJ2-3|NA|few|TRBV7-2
CASSPLMASTQYF
TGTGCCAGCAGCCCCCTAATGGCGAGTACGCAGTATTTT
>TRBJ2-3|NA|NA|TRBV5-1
CASSLGPLDTDTQYF
TGCGCCAGCAGCTTGGGCCCTCTCGACACAGATACGCAGTATTTT
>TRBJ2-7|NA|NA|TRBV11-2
CASSRDTYEQYF
TGTGCCAGCAGCCGGGACACCTACGAGCAGTACTTC
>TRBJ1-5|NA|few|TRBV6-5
CASSTSWGSNQPQHF
TGTGCCAGCAGTACCTCGTGGGGTAGCAATCAGCCCCAGCATTTT
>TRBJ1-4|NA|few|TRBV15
CATSGRGFNEKLFF
TGTGCCACCAGCGGAAGGGGCTTTAATGAAAAACTGTTTTTT
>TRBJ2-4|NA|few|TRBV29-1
CSVVRVRGNIQYF
TGCAGCGTTGTAAGGGTCAGGGGAAACATTCAGTACTTC
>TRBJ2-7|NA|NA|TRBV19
CASSPRQGGEQYF
TGTGCCAGTAGTCCTCGACAGGGAGGCGAGCAGTACTTC
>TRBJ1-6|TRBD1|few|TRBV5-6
CASSFRDRPSPLHF
TGTGCCAGCAGCTTCCGGGACAGGCCTTCACCCCTCCACTTT
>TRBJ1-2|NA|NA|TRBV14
CASSGNPMWYGYTF
TGTGCCAGCAGCGGCAATCCTATGTGGTATGGCTACACCTTC
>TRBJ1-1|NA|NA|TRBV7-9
CASSRSQGTEAFF
TGTGCCAGCAGCCGATCCCAGGGCACTGAAGCTTTCTTT
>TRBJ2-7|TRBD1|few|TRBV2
CASSGTGAYEQYF
TGTGCCAGCAGTGGGACAGGGGCCTACGAGCAGTACTTC
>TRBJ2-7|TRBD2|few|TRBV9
CASSPQTSGGHEQYF
TGTGCCAGCAGCCCACAGACTAGCGGGGGCCACGAGCAGTACTTC
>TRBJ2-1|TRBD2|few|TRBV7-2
CASSYPSGGIYEQFF
TGTGCCAGCAGCTATCCTAGCGGGGGGATCTATGAGCAGTTCTTC
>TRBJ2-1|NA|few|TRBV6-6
CASGRRVNEQFF
TGTGCCAGCGGTAGGCGGGTAAATGAGCAGTTCTTC
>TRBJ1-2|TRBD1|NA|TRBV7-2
CASSLGQGDNYGYTF
TGTGCCAGCAGCTTGGGACAGGGAGATAACTATGGCTACACCTTC
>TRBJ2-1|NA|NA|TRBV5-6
CASSYLTRNEQFF
TGTGCCAGCAGCTACCTGACTAGAAATGAGCAGTTCTTC
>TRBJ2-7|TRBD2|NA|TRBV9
CASSVGSLAGGPYEQYF
TGTGCCAGCAGCGTAGGGTCCCTAGCGGGGGGGCCCTACGAGCAGTACTTC
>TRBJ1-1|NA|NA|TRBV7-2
CASSFMVMNTEAFF
TGTGCCAGCAGCTTTATGGTCATGAACACTGAAGCTTTCTTT
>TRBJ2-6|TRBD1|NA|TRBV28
CASSLYGTGGGSGANVLTF
TGTGCCAGCAGTTTATACGGGACAGGGGGTGGCTCTGGGGCCAACGTCCTGACTTTC
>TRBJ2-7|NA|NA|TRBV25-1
CASSVGGVEQYF
TGTGCCAGCAGTGTAGGAGGGGTAGAGCAGTACTTC
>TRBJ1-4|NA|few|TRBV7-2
CASRKGQTNEKLFF
TGTGCCAGCAGAAAAGGACAGACTAATGAAAAACTGTTTTTT
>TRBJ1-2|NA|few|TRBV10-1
CASSEDRNYGYTF
TGCGCCAGCAGTGAAGACAGAAACTATGGCTACACCTTC
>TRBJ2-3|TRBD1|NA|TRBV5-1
CASSPGQGQDTQYF
TGCGCCAGCAGCCCAGGACAGGGCCAGGATACGCAGTATTTT
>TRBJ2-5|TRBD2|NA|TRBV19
CASSETTSGGETQYF
TGTGCCAGTAGCGAGACGACTAGCGGGGGCGAGACCCAGTACTTC
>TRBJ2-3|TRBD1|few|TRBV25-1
CASSPGQGRADTQYF
TGTGCCAGCAGCCCCGGACAGGGGAGGGCAGATACGCAGTATTTT
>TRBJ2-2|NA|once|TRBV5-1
CASSLGRLPARPTGELFF
TGCGCCAGCAGCTTAGGACGGTTACCCGCACGTCCCACCGGGGAGCTGTTTTTT